A single sample is the source of the 29 T cell receptor beta chains below, sequenced in a study of post-analysis software for immune sequencing data (dated by TCRdb to between 2014 and 2017). Receptor amplification or capture employed PCR. Data came from an Illumina HiSeq 2500. To reduce PCR and sequencing biases, unique molecular identifiers were built into the TCR beta cDNA libraries. TCRdb took the public reads, trimmed them with fastp at Q25, ran MiXCR for clone calling and kept in-frame beta chains. Under each unique CDR3 protein, matching rows form one entry showing the most common genes and DNA. Present in this sample are about 560,000 distinct CDR3 sequences, around 47% of which were seen just once. The ten most abundant clones make up roughly 1.8% of the sample. Their recognized antigens are unknown. Results and caveats for the whole study, not just this receptor: Significantly higher frequencies in patients than in controls were found for roughly 5 TRBV segments, including TRBV5-6, TRBV5-1 and TRBV20-1.

Specimen: blood. These receptor sequences come from a girl aged 5 to 17 with multiple sclerosis.

This chain joins TRBV10-3 and TRBJ2-7, with D perhaps matching TRBD1 or TRBD2 (5 bases each). Trimming took 4 bases from V and 0 from J, leaving 13 bases between them. The CDR3 totals 15 residues. The germline CDR1 and CDR2 sequences are ENHRY and SYGVKD. Written as DNA, the CDR3 is TGTGCCATCAGTGCGTTTCGGGACCACTCCTACGAGCAGTACTTC. It specifies CAISAFRDHSYEQYF.

The genes are TRBV7-6 and TRBJ2-3; 10 bases are shared with TRBD2. The CDR3 extends over 17 amino acids. Germline CDR1 reads SGHVS; CDR2 reads FNYEAQ. Trimming removed 2 bases from V and 0 bases from J; junction bases left unmatched: 5. CDR3 in DNA: TGTGCCAGCAGCTTAATAGCGGGAGGCTCTAGCACAGATACGCAGTATTTT. Translation gives CASSLIAGGSSTDTQYF.

The rearrangement links TRBV24-1 to TRBJ2-4; D call uncertain. The tail of the sequence fits TRBJ2-7 better, so the J call may be wrong. Germline CDR1 KGHDR, CDR2 SFDVKD. The CDR3 has 13 amino acids. For the CDR3, the DNA is TGTGCCACAATCGTATATTCTGGCCTCGAGCAGTACTTC. Protein sequence: CATIVYSGLEQYF.

This chain uses TRBV12-3 or TRBV12-4 with TRBJ2-7; unclear D gene. V was shortened by 7 bases and J by 3 bases, with 10 bases between the two germline ends. The CDR3 is 12 residues long. CDR3 region: CASTSLYYEQYF. CDR3 bases: TGTGCCAGCACCTCACTTTACTACGAGCAGTACTTC.

The chain uses TRBV18 and TRBJ2-1; 8 nucleotides match TRBD2. The trim removed 6 bases at V and 8 bases at J, leaving 9 bases unmatched. Germline V gene data show CDR1 as KGHSH and CDR2 as LQKENI. The CDR3 is 14 amino acids. CDR3 residues: CASSQRGRRDEQFF. CDR3 DNA sequence: TGTGCCAGCTCTCAGCGGGGGAGACGGGATGAGCAGTTCTTC.

The genes are TRBV12-3 or TRBV12-4 and TRBJ2-1; 9 bases line up with TRBD2. V shed 1 base, J shed 7 bases, and the junction held 5 bases outside the gene matches. The CDR3 sequence is 15 residues long. The CDR3 loop reads CASSLGSSGINEQFF. The CDR3 nucleotides read TGTGCCAGCAGTTTAGGGTCTAGCGGGATTAATGAGCAGTTCTTC.

This clonotype has a handful of counts. V gene TRBV11-2 combines with J gene TRBJ1-2; D uncertain. This CDR3 is built from 13 residues. Between the trimmed V and J ends, which lost 1 base and 6 bases, there was a span of 9 bases. Germline CDR1 is SGHAT and CDR2 is FQNNGV. In DNA form, the CDR3 reads TGTGCCAGCAGCTTAGGATGGAGGGATGGCTACACCTTC. This translates into CASSLGWRDGYTF.

With respect to this clonotype: A much larger clone differs from this one at a single base, so this may be a read error. V and J are TRBV7-2 and TRBJ2-7, with a weak D call TRBD1 (6 bases). The CDR3 is 15 amino acids. Trimming pared 4 bases from V and 1 base from J, leaving 14 bases between. The germline CDR1 and CDR2 sequences are SGHTA and FQGNSA. CDR3 residues: CASSSCRGESYEQYF. CDR3 DNA: TGTGCCAGCAGCTCCTGCAGGGGAGAATCCTACGAGCAGTACTTC.

The sample holds one count of this clonotype. Mismatch with germline at one junction end may stem from a read error. The V and J genes are TRBV9 and TRBJ1-2; maybe TRBD1 (6 bases). Germline values: CDR1 SGDLS, CDR2 YYNGEE. The CDR3 is made up of 14 amino acids. The CDR3 nucleotides are TGTGCCAGCAGCGGATGGACAGCTAACTATGGCCACACCTTC. Its protein product is CASSGWTANYGHTF. Drawing the rest from reference TRBV9 and TRBJ1-2, the complete variable domain is DSGVTQTPKHLITATGQRVTLRCSPRSGDLSVYWYQQSLDQGLQFLIQYYNGEERAKGNILERFSAQQFPDLHSELNLSSLELGDSALYFCASSGWTANYGHTFGSGTRLTVV.

This clonotype was counted once. This chain links TRBV12-3 or TRBV12-4 with TRBJ2-7; TRBD2 matches 10 bases. With 5 bases clipped from V and 1 base from J, the junction kept 8 bases outside the gene matches. The CDR3 is 16 residues long. The CDR3 nucleotides read TGTGCCAGCAGTCCAGATCTAGCGGGAGTATCCTACGAGCAGTACTTC. Encoded protein: CASSPDLAGVSYEQYF.

This clonotype was seen once. The chain links TRBV4-2 to TRBJ2-3; 7 bases line up with TRBD2. CDR1 and CDR2 from the germline V gene are LGHNA and YNFKEQ. J was trimmed by 2 bases and V by 4 bases; bases with no gene match: 9. The CDR3 is 16 residues long. Here the CDR3 DNA reads TGTGCCAGCAGCCTTGGCGCCGGGACTACCACAGATACGCAGTATTTT. Its translation: CASSLGAGTTTDTQYF.

J is TRBJ2-3 and V is TRBV5-5; unclear D gene. This CDR3 comprises 12 residues. CDR1 SGHKS and CDR2 YYEKEE come from the germline V gene (reference sequence). V shed 4 bases and J shed 4 bases, with 7 bases lying between them. The CDR3 coding sequence is TGTGCCAGCAGCCGCACCCCAGATACGCAGTATTTT. Protein sequence: CASSRTPDTQYF.

The chain uses TRBV6-6 and TRBJ1-2; 8 bases are shared with TRBD1. Looked up from germline, CDR1 is MNHNY and CDR2 is SVGAGI (reference sequence). V shed 2 bases, J shed 13 bases, and the junction held 12 bases outside the gene matches. CDR3 length: 14 amino acids. The CDR3 reads CASSYPGQGAALTF. CDR3 nucleotide sequence: TGTGCCAGCAGTTACCCGGGGCAGGGGGCGGCTCTCACCTTC.

The chain combines TRBV9 with TRBJ1-2; perhaps TRBD1 as D (6 bases). Germline V CDR1 and CDR2: SGDLS, YYNGEE. The CDR3 extends over 13 amino acids. V lost 0 bases and J 9 bases, leaving 12 bases between the germline ends. In DNA form, the CDR3 reads TGTGCCAGCAGCGTAGAGGGAGGGACAAGCTACACCTTC. Translating gives CASSVEGGTSYTF.

The rearrangement joins TRBV10-3 to TRBJ2-3; 7 bases are shared with TRBD2. V was clipped by 4 bases and J by 0 bases; unmatched bases: 7. Germline loops: CDR1 ENHRY, CDR2 SYGVKD. The CDR3 has 16 amino acids. Written as DNA, the CDR3 is TGTGCCATCAGTGCCACTAGCGCGGGGAGCACAGATACGCAGTATTTT. Protein: CAISATSAGSTDTQYF.

This clonotype appeared a few times. The chain couples TRBV11-2 to TRBJ2-4, with 8 bases lining up with TRBD2. The junction had 5 bases not matched to a gene; V was cut back by 7 bases and J by 3 bases. This CDR3 spans 14 amino acids. Germline values: CDR1 SGHAT, CDR2 FQNNGV. CDR3 coding DNA: TGTGCCAGCACTAGCGGGCAGAGCAAAAACATTCAGTACTTC. Translated: CASTSGQSKNIQYF. Full variable domain (outside the CDR3, taken from reference TRBV11-2 and TRBJ2-4): EAGVAQSPRYKIIEKRQSVAFWCNPISGHATLYWYQQILGQGPKLLIQFQNNGVVDDSQLPKDRFSAERLKGVDSTLKIQPAKLEDSAVYLCASTSGQSKNIQYFGAGTRLSVL.

The chain employs TRBV7-9 and TRBJ2-1; D is perhaps TRBD1 or TRBD2 (6 bases each). Germline V lookup: CDR1 SEHNR, CDR2 FQNEAQ (reference sequence). V was shortened by 5 bases and J by 7 bases, with 21 bases between the two germline ends. The CDR3 has 16 amino acids. The CDR3 coding sequence is TGTGCCAGCAGCCCGTACCGGGGGCCTGAGGATAATGAGCAGTTCTTC. The encoded protein is CASSPYRGPEDNEQFF.

The rearrangement uses TRBV12-3 or TRBV12-4 and TRBJ2-1, with a weak D call TRBD2 (5 bases). This CDR3 contains 13 residues. The V end was cut by 6 bases, the J end by 6 bases, with 12 bases between. The CDR3 DNA is TGTGCCAGCAGATGGACTGCGAGCAATGAGCAGTTCTTC. It yields the protein CASRWTASNEQFF.

This clonotype was picked up a small number of times. The chain recombines TRBV27 with TRBJ2-7, with D possibly matching TRBD1 (5 bases). This CDR3 has 14 residues. Germline values: CDR1 MNHEY, CDR2 SMNVEV (reference sequence). Trimming stripped 5 bases from V and 1 base from J, with 12 bases between. For the CDR3, the DNA is TGTGCCAGCAGTCTCAGGGTGGGGTCCTACGAGCAGTACTTC. This encodes CASSLRVGSYEQYF.

This clonotype was counted many times. The rearrangement links TRBV12-3 or TRBV12-4 to TRBJ2-7; a weak D match, TRBD2 (7 bases). The CDR3 consists of 11 residues. Trimming took off 6 bases at V and 7 bases at J, with 10 bases between the two ends. The CDR3: CASSRGGEQYF. CDR3 DNA sequence: TGTGCCAGCAGCAGGGGAGGGGAGCAGTACTTC.

This chain connects TRBV5-6 to TRBJ2-7, with TRBD1 as a possible D gene (7 bases). Germline CDR1 and CDR2: SGHDT and YYEEEE. This CDR3 is built from 14 residues. V lost 3 bases to trimming and J lost 3 bases, with 13 bases between them. The DNA of the CDR3 is TGTGCCAGCAGCTGGGGGGACAGCCTCTACGAGCAGTACTTC. It is translated as CASSWGDSLYEQYF.

This clonotype was seen only a few times. The chain is built from TRBV6-6 and TRBJ2-5; TRBD2 aligns across 9 bases. Germline-derived CDR1 and CDR2 are MNHNY and SVGAGI (reference sequence). Losses at the gene ends were 2 bases for V and 1 base for J; bases not matched to a gene: 2. This CDR3 comprises 15 residues. The CDR3 spells CASSYGRGGQETQYF. Written as DNA, the CDR3 is TGTGCCAGCAGTTACGGGCGGGGGGGCCAAGAGACCCAGTACTTC.

Worth noting for this clonotype: At one end the junction does not follow the germline gene, possibly because of a read error. The rearrangement links TRBV20-1 to TRBJ1-1; no clear D. The CDR3 length is 14 residues. The germline gives CDR1 DFQATT, CDR2 SNEGSKA (reference sequence). In nucleotides, the CDR3 is TGCAGTGCCCAGGAATCGGGGAGCTTCACTGCAGCTTTCTTT. This sequence encodes CSAQESGSFTAAFF.

This chain links TRBV10-3 with TRBJ1-6, with D tentatively TRBD1 (5 bases). CDR3 length equals 16 residues. Germline V gene sequence: CDR1 ENHRY, CDR2 SYGVKD. Trimming shortened V by 2 bases and J by 8 bases, and 16 bases separated the two germline ends. This chain's CDR3 is CAISEVRANGDSPLHF. The CDR3 DNA sequence: TGTGCCATCAGTGAGGTCAGGGCCAACGGGGATTCACCCCTCCACTTT.

The CDR3 spells CSVSLRVKDTEAFF. The CDR3 DNA reads TGCAGCGTCTCCCTGCGGGTTAAGGACACTGAAGCTTTCTTT. The chain couples TRBV29-1 to TRBJ1-1; D not certain. CDR3 length: 14 residues. CDR1 is SQVTM and CDR2 is ANQGSEA in the germline V gene. V lost 6 bases, J lost 3 bases, and 17 bases lay in between. Combining the CDR3 with reference TRBV29-1 and TRBJ1-1 gives the whole variable domain SAVISQKPSRDICQRGTSLTIQCQVDSQVTMMFWYRQQPGQSLTLIATANQGSEATYESGFVIDKFPISRPNLTFSTLTVSNMSPEDSSIYLCSVSLRVKDTEAFFGQGTRLTVV.

A few counts support this clonotype. This chain links TRBV5-1 with TRBJ2-7; TRBD2 matches 10 bases. The J segment lost 1 base and the V segment lost 1 base, leaving 11 bases of the junction unmatched. Germline lookup yields CDR1 SGHRS and CDR2 YFSETQ. This CDR3 comprises 18 residues. The CDR3 DNA follows: TGCGCCAGCAGCTTGCGCGGGGCTAGCGGGAGTTGGTCCTACGAGCAGTACTTC. As protein: CASSLRGASGSWSYEQYF.

The V and J genes are TRBV7-9 and TRBJ2-1, with TRBD1 identical over 10 bases. With V trimmed by 5 bases and J by 14 bases, 3 bases remained unmatched. CDR1 and CDR2 from the germline V gene are SEHNR and FQNEAQ (reference sequence). The CDR3 length is 11 residues. CDR3 residues: CASSTGTGEFF. The CDR3 DNA sequence: TGTGCCAGCAGCACCGGGACAGGGGAGTTCTTC. The full variable domain, rest sourced from reference TRBV7-9 and TRBJ2-1, is DTGVSQNPRHKITKRGQNVTFRCDPISEHNRLYWYRQTLGQGPEFLTYFQNEAQLEKSRLLSDRFSAERPKGSFSTLEIQRTEQGDSAMYLCASSTGTGEFFGPGTRLTVL.

This clonotype was counted a few times. The genes are TRBV4-1 and TRBJ2-1; D might be TRBD2 (5 bases). CDR1 MGHRA and CDR2 YSYEKL come from the germline V gene. V lost 1 base, J lost 4 bases, and 14 bases lay in between. This CDR3 comprises 16 residues. This CDR3 is CASSQGSLGGYNEQFF. As DNA, the CDR3 is TGCGCCAGCAGCCAAGGAAGTCTGGGCGGGTACAATGAGCAGTTCTTC.

This clonotype was seen a handful of times. The chain couples TRBV20-1 to TRBJ2-1; TRBD2 agrees at 8 bases. From germline, CDR1 is DFQATT and CDR2 SNEGSKA (reference sequence). The CDR3 length is 13 residues. The V segment lost 3 bases and the J segment 2 bases; nucleotides outside the gene matches: 0. Here the CDR3 reads CSASGRAYNEQFF. The CDR3 bases are TGCAGTGCTAGCGGGAGGGCCTACAATGAGCAGTTCTTC.